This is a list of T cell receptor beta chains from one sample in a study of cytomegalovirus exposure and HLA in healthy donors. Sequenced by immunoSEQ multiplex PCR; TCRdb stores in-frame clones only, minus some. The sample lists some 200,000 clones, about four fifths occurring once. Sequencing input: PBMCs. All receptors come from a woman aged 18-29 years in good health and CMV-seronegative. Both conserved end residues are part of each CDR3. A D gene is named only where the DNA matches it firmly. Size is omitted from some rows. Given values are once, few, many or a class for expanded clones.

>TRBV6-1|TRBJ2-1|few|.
CASSGGGGLFHEQFF
TGTGCCAGCAGCGGCGGCGGAGGGTTATTCCATGAGCAGTTCTTC
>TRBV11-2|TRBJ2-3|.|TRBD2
CASSSRTSGRALGPQYF
TGTGCCAGCAGCTCACGGACTAGCGGGAGGGCCCTAGGACCGCAGTATTTT
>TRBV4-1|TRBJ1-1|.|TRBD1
CASSKEGQGTMNTEAFF
TGCGCCAGCAGCAAGGAGGGACAGGGTACCATGAACACTGAAGCTTTCTTT
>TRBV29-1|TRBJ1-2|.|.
CSVEFQGEGYTF
TGCAGCGTTGAATTCCAGGGTGAGGGCTACACCTTC
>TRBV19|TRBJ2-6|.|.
CASTSSGANVLTF
TGTGCCAGTACCTCCTCTGGGGCCAACGTCCTGACTTTC
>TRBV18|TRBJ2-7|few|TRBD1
CASSPRTGAPYEQYF
TGTGCCAGCTCACCCCGGACAGGGGCCCCCTACGAGCAGTACTTC
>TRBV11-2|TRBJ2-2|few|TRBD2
CASSFVLPAGENTGELFF
TGTGCCAGCAGCTTCGTTCTTCCGGCGGGAGAGAACACCGGGGAGCTGTTTTTT
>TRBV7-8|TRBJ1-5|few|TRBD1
CASSWDRANQPQHF
TGTGCCAGCAGCTGGGACAGGGCCAATCAGCCCCAGCATTTT
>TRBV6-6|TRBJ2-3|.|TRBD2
CASGTSGSTDTQYF
TGTGCCAGTGGGACTAGCGGAAGCACAGATACGCAGTATTTT
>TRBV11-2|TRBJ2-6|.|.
CASSSPTRSGANVLTF
TGTGCCAGCAGCTCGCCGACGAGGTCTGGGGCCAACGTCCTGACTTTC
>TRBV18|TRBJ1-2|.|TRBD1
CASSPIRDRGGYTF
TGTGCCAGCTCACCTATCCGGGACAGGGGAGGCTACACCTTC
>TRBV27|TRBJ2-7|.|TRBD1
CASSLDKGAIDEQYF
TGTGCCAGCAGTTTAGATAAGGGGGCAATCGACGAGCAGTACTTC
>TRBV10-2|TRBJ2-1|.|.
CASSEWLAFNEQFF
TGCGCCAGCAGTGAGTGGCTAGCGTTCAATGAGCAGTTCTTC
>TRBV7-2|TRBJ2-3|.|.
CASSFRLPGLSSTDTQYF
TGTGCCAGCAGCTTCCGCCTTCCGGGACTTTCTAGCACAGATACGCAGTATTTT
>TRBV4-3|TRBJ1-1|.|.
CASSQGEGLNTEAFF
TGCGCCAGCAGCCAAGGGGAGGGGTTGAACACTGAAGCTTTCTTT
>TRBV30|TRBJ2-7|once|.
CAWSPTGNWYEQYF
TGTGCCTGGAGCCCCACAGGGAATTGGTACGAGCAGTACTTC
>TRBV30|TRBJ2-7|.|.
CAWSQGGRAGEQYF
TGTGCCTGGAGTCAGGGGGGTAGGGCTGGCGAGCAGTACTTC
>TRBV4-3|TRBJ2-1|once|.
CASSPSRDMGQFF
TGCGCCAGCAGCCCGTCAAGGGACATGGGGCAGTTCTTC
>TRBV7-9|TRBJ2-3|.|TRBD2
CASSFSGRGTDTQYF
TGTGCCAGCAGCTTTAGTGGGAGGGGCACAGATACGCAGTATTTT
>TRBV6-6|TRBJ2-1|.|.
CASSYSKEGVGEQFF
TGTGCCAGCAGTTACTCGAAGGAAGGGGTAGGTGAGCAGTTCTTC
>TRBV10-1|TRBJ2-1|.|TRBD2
CASSDVGLVTKNEQFF
TGCGCCAGCAGTGATGTCGGACTAGTGACTAAGAATGAGCAGTTCTTC
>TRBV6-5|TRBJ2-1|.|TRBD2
CASRRTSGSPNEQFF
TGTGCCAGCAGAAGGACTAGCGGGAGTCCAAATGAGCAGTTCTTC
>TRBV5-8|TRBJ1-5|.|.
CASSLGGSNQPQHF
TGTGCCAGCAGCTTGGGAGGTAGCAATCAGCCCCAGCATTTT
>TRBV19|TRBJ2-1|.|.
CASSKPREYDEQFF
TGTGCCAGTAGTAAGCCCCGGGAGTACGATGAGCAGTTCTTC
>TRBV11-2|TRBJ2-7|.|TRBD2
CASSLWAYAGGQEQYF
TGTGCCAGCAGCTTATGGGCCTACGCGGGAGGGCAAGAGCAGTACTTC
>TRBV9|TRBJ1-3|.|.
CASSPRGATGNTIYF
TGTGCCAGCAGCCCCCGGGGGGCCACTGGAAACACCATATATTTT
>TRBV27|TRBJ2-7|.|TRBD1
CASSSTGQGALEQYF
TGTGCCAGCAGTTCTACGGGACAGGGGGCCCTCGAGCAGTACTTC
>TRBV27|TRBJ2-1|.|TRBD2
CASSIAGGSNEQFF
TGTGCCAGCAGCATAGCGGGAGGCTCCAATGAGCAGTTCTTC
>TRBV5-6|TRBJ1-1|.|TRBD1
CASSSASQGDTEAFF
TGTGCCAGCAGCTCCGCCTCACAGGGGGACACTGAAGCTTTCTTT
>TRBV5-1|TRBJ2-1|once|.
CASSLALVDWGKGDEQFF
TGCGCCAGCAGCTTGGCCTTGGTCGATTGGGGAAAGGGGGATGAGCAGTTCTTC
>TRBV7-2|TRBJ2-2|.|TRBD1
CASSLDRARELFF
TGTGCCAGCAGCTTGGACAGGGCTCGGGAGCTGTTTTTT
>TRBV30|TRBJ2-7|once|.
CAWDSPSASYEQYF
TGTGCCTGGGACAGTCCTAGCGCCTCCTACGAGCAGTACTTC
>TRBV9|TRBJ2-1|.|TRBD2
CASSVVSGSVYEQFF
TGTGCCAGCAGCGTAGTCAGCGGGAGTGTATATGAGCAGTTCTTC
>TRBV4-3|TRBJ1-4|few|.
CASSQAPVTSGYEKLFF
TGCGCCAGCAGCCAAGCCCCAGTCACCTCAGGTTACGAAAAACTGTTTTTT
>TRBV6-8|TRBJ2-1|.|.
CARAVSYNEQFF
TGTGCCAGGGCGGTTTCCTACAATGAGCAGTTCTTC
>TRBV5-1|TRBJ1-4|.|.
CASSLGRGATNEKLFF
TGCGCCAGCAGCTTGGGTCGGGGAGCAACTAATGAAAAACTGTTTTTT
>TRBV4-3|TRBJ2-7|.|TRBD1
CASSQEDRRTYEQYF
TGCGCCAGCAGCCAAGAGGACAGGCGAACCTACGAGCAGTACTTC
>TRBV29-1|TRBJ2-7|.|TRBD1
CSASDRGLYEQYF
TGCAGCGCCTCGGACAGGGGGCTTTACGAGCAGTACTTC
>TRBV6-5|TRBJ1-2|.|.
CASSFGGLSYGYTF
TGTGCCAGCAGTTTCGGGGGGCTGAGCTATGGCTACACCTTC
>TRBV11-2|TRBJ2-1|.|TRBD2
CASRTGTSGRYPFF
TGTGCCAGCAGAACCGGGACTAGCGGGAGATATCCGTTCTTC
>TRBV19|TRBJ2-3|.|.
CASKRDTSSTDTQYF
TGTGCCAGTAAACGGGACACCTCTAGCACAGATACGCAGTATTTT
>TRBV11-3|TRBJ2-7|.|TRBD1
CASSPGTVSSYEQYF
TGTGCCAGCAGCCCGGGGACAGTCAGCTCCTACGAGCAGTACTTC
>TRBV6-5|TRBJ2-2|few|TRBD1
CASNSGTGTGELFF
TGTGCCAGCAATTCCGGGACAGGGACCGGGGAGCTGTTTTTT
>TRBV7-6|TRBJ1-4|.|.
CAGSEELGWANEKLFF
TGTGCCGGCAGCGAGGAACTAGGGTGGGCTAATGAAAAACTGTTTTTT
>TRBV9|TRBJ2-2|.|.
CASGQGSTGELFF
TGTGCCAGTGGGCAGGGGTCCACCGGGGAGCTGTTTTTT
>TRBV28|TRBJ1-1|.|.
CASSLRDNFVNTEAFF
TGTGCCAGCAGTTTAAGGGACAACTTTGTGAACACTGAAGCTTTCTTT
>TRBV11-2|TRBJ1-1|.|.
CASSLEGAVNTEAFF
TGTGCCAGCAGCTTAGAGGGGGCAGTGAACACTGAAGCTTTCTTT
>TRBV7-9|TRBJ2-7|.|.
CASSLGQDYEQYF
TGTGCCAGCAGCCTCGGACAAGACTACGAGCAGTACTTC
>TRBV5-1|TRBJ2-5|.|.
CASSFGETQYF
TGCGCCAGCAGCTTCGGGGAGACCCAGTACTTC
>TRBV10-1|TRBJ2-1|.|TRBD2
CASSDIAGDEQFF
TGCGCCAGCAGTGATATAGCGGGAGATGAGCAGTTCTTC